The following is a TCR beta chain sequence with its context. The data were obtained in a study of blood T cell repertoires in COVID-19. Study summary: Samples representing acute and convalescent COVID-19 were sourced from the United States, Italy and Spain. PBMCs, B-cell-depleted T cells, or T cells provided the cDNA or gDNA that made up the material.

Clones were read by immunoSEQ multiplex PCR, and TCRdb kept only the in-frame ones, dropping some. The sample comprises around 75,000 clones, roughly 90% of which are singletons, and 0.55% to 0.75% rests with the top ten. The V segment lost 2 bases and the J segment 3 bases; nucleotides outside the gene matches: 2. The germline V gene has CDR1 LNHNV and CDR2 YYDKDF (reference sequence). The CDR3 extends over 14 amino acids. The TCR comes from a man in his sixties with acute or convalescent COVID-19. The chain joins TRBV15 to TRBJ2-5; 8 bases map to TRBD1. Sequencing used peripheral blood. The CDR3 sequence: CATSRPDREETQYF. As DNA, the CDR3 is TGTGCCACCAGCAGACCGGACAGGGAAGAGACCCAGTACTTC.